The entry below describes one T cell receptor (beta chain). The sample is drawn from a study of shared T cell receptors in the human thymus. V lost 1 base to trimming and J lost 7 bases; unmatched junction nucleotides: 15. Germline V CDR1 and CDR2: SGHDN, FVKESK. This CDR3 spans 20 amino acids. TCRdb's copy holds only in-frame clones and misses some; the assay was immunoSEQ multiplex PCR. Of under 700,000 clones in the sample, approximately 80% were seen once. These data also formed part of another study, on human thymus T cells.

The rearrangement joins TRBV14 to TRBJ2-1; TRBD2 matches 14 bases. The source is a boy under three years old with a congenital heart defect. What was sequenced was thymocytes. This chain's CDR3 is CASSQGVRSGTSGSDNEQFF. CDR3 coding DNA: TGTGCCAGCAGCCAAGGTGTCCGTTCAGGGACTAGCGGGAGTGATAATGAGCAGTTCTTC.